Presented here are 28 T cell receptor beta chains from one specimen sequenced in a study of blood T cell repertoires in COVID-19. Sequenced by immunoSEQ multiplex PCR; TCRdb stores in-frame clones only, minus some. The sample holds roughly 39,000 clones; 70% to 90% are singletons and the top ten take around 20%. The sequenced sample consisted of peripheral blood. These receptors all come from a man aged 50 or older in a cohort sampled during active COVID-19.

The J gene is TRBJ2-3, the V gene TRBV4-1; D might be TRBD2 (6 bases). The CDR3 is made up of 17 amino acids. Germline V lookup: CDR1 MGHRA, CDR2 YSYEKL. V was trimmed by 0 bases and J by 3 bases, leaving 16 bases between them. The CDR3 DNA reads TGCGCCAGCAGCCAAGAAGGGCTAGCGATTCGAACAGATACGCAGTATTTT. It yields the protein CASSQEGLAIRTDTQYF.

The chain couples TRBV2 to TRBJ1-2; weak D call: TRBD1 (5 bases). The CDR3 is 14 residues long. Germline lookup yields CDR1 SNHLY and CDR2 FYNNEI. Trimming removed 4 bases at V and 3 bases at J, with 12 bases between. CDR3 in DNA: TGTGCCAGCAGTGTACAGGTTTCGGACTATGGCTACACCTTC. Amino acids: CASSVQVSDYGYTF.

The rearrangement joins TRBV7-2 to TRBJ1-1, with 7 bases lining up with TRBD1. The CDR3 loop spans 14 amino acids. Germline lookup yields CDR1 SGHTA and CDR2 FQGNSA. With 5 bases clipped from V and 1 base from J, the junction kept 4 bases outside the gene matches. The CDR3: CASSPRQGNTEAFF. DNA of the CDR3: TGTGCCAGCAGCCCGAGACAGGGGAACACTGAAGCTTTCTTT. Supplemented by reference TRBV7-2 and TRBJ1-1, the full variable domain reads GAGVSQSPSNKVTEKGKDVELRCDPISGHTALYWYRQSLGQGLEFLIYFQGNSAPDKSGLPSDRFSAERTGGSVSTLTIQRTQQEDSAVYLCASSPRQGNTEAFFGQGTRLTVV.

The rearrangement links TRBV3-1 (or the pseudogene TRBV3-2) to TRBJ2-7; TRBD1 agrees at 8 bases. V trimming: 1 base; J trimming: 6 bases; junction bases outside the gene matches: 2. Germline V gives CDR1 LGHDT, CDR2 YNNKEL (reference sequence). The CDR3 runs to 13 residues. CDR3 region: CASSQADRVEQYF. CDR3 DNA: TGTGCCAGCAGCCAAGCGGACAGGGTCGAGCAGTACTTC.

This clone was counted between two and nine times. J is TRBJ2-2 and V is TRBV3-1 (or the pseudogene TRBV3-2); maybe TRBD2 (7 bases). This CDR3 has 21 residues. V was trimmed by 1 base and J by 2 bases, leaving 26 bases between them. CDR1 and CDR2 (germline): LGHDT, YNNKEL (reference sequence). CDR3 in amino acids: CASSQGWSRGAVSRNTGELFF. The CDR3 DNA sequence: TGTGCCAGCAGCCAAGGCTGGTCCCGGGGGGCCGTTTCGAGAAACACCGGGGAGCTGTTTTTT.

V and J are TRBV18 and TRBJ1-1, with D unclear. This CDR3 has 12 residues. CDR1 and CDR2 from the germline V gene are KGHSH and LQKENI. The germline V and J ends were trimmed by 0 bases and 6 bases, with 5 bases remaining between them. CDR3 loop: CASSPPQSEAFF. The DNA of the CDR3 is TGTGCCAGCTCACCACCACAGTCTGAAGCTTTCTTT.

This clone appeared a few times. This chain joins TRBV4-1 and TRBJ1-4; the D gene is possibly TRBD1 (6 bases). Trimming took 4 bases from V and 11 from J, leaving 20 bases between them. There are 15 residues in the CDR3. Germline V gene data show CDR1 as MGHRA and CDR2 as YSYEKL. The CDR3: CASSPGRQGKGKLFF. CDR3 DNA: TGCGCCAGCAGCCCCGGTCGGCAGGGGAAAGGGAAACTGTTTTTT.

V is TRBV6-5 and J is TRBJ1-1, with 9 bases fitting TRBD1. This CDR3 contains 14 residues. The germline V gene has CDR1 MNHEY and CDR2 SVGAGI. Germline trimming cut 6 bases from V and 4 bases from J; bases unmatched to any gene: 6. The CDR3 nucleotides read TGTGCCAGCAGCTACAGGGGGCCGAGCACTGAAGCTTTCTTT. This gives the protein CASSYRGPSTEAFF.

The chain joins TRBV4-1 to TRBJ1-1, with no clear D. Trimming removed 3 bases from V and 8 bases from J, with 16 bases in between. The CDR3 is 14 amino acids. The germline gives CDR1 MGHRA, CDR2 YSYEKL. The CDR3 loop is CASSQDPGRGEAFF. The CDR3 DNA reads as TGCGCCAGCAGCCAGGATCCCGGGCGGGGAGAAGCTTTCTTT.

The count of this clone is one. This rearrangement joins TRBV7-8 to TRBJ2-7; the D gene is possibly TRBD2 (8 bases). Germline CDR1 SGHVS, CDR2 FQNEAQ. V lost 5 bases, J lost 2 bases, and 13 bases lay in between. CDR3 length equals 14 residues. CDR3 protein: CASSPGGGPYEQYV. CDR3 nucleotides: TGTGCCAGCAGCCCGGGAGGGGGCCCCTACGAGCAGTACGTC.

Here the CDR3 DNA reads TGTGCAAGTCGCTTAGCGAGCGGGATCTCCAATGAGCAGTTCTTC. Translation: CASRLASGISNEQFF. The chain employs TRBV12-2 and TRBJ2-1; the table's TRBD2 call for D was not verified on the DNA. TRBV12-2 has pseudogene status. CDR3 length: 15 amino acids.

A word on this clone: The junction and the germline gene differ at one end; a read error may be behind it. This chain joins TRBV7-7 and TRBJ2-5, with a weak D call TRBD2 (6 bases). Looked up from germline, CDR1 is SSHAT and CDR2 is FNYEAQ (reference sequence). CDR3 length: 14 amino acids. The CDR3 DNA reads TGTGCTAGCAGCTTGGAGGGGCGGGAAGAGACCCAGTACTTC. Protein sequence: CASSLEGREETQYF.

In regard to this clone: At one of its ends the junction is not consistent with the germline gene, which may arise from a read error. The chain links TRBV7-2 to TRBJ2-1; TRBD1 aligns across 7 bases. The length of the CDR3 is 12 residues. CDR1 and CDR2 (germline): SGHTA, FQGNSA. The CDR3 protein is CASRWTGNKQFF. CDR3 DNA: TGTGCCAGCAGGTGGACAGGCAATAAGCAGTTCTTC.

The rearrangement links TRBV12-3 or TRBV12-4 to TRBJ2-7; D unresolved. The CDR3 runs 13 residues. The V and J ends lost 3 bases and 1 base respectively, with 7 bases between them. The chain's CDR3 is CASSLKPSYEQYF. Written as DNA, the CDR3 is TGTGCCAGCAGTTTGAAGCCGTCCTACGAGCAGTACTTC.

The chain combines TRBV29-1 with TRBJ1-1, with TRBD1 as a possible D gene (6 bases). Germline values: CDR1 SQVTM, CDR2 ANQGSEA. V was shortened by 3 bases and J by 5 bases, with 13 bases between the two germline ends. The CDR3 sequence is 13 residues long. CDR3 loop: CSVEQGLGTEAFF. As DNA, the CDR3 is TGCAGCGTTGAGCAGGGGTTGGGAACTGAAGCTTTCTTT.

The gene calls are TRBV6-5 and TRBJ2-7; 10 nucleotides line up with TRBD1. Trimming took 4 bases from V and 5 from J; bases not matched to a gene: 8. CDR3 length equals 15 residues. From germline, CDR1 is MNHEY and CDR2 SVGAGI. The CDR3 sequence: CASSFAGTGADEQYF. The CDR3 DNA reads TGTGCCAGCAGTTTTGCGGGGACAGGGGCTGACGAGCAGTACTTC.

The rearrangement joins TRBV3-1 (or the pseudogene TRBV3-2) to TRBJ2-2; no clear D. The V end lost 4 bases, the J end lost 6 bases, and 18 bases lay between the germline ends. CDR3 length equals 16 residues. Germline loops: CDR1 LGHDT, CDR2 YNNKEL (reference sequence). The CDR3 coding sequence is TGTGCCAGCAGCCCCTTCGGTCAGGCTGTGTCCGGGGAGCTGTTTTTT. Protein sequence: CASSPFGQAVSGELFF.

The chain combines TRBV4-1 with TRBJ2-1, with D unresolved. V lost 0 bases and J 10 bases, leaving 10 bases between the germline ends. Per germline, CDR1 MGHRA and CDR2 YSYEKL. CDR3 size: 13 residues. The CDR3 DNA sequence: TGCGCCAGCAGCCAAGAAGAAACAAAAGAGCAGTTCTTC. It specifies CASSQEETKEQFF.

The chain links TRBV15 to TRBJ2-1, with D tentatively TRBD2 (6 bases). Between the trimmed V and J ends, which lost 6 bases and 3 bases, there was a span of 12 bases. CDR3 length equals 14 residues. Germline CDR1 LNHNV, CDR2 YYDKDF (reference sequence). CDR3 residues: CATSSPDYYNEQFF. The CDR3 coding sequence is TGTGCCACCAGTTCCCCGGACTACTACAATGAGCAGTTCTTC.

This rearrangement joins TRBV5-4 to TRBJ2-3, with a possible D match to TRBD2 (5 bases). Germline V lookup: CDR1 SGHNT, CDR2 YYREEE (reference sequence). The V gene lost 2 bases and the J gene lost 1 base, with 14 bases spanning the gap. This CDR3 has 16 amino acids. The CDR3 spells CASSFLGWGGTDTQYF. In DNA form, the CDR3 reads TGTGCCAGCAGCTTTTTGGGATGGGGAGGCACAGATACGCAGTATTTT.

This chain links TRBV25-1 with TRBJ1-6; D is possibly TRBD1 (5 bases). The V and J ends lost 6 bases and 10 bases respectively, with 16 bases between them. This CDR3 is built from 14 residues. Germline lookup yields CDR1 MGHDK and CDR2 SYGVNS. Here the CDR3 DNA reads TGTGCCAGCAGCCTCTGGGGGGAGTCGTCACCCCTCCACTTT. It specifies CASSLWGESSPLHF.

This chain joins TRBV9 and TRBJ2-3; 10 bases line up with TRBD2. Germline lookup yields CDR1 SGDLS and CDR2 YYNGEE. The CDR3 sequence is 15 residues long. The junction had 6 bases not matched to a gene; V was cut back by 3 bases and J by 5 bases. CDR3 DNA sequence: TGTGCCAGCAGCGGGGTAGCGGGAGGCGAAGATACGCAGTATTTT. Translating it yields CASSGVAGGEDTQYF.

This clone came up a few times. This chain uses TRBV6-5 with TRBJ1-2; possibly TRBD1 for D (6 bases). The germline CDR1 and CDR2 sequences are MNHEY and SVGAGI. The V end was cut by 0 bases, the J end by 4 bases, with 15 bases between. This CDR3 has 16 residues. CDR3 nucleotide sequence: TGTGCCAGCAGTTACTCGGGGCAGGGGAACTTCTATGGCTACACCTTC. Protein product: CASSYSGQGNFYGYTF.

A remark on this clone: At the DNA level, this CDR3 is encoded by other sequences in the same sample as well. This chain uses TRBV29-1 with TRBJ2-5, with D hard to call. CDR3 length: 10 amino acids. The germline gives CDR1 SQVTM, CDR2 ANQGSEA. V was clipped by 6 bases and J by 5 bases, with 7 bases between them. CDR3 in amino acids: CSVAEETQYF. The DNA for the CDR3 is TGCAGCGTGGCGGAGGAGACCCAGTACTTC.

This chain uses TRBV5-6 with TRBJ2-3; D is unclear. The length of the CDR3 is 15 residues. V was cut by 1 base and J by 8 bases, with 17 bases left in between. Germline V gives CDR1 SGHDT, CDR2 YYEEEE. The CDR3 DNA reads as TGTGCCAGCAGCTTGTTGCTGGTTGACCTAGGTACGCAGTATTTT. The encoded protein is CASSLLLVDLGTQYF.

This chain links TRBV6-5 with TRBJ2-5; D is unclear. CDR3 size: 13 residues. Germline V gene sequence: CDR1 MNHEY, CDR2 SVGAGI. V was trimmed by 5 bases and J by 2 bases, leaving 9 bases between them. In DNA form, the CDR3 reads TGTGCCAGCAGTCCCGGTGCTCAAGAGACCCAGTACTTC. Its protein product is CASSPGAQETQYF.

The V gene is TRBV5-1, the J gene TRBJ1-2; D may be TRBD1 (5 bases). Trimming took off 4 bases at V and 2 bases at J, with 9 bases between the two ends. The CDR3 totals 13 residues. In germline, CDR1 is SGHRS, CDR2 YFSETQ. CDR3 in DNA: TGCGCCAGCAGCATCGACAGAAACTATGGCTACACCTTC. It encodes CASSIDRNYGYTF.

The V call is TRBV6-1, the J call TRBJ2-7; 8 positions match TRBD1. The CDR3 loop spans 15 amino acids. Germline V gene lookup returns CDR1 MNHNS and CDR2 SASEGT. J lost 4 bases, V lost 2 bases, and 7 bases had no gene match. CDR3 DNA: TGTGCCAGCAGTGAAAGGACAGGGTCGCGGTACGAGCAGTACTTC. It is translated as CASSERTGSRYEQYF.